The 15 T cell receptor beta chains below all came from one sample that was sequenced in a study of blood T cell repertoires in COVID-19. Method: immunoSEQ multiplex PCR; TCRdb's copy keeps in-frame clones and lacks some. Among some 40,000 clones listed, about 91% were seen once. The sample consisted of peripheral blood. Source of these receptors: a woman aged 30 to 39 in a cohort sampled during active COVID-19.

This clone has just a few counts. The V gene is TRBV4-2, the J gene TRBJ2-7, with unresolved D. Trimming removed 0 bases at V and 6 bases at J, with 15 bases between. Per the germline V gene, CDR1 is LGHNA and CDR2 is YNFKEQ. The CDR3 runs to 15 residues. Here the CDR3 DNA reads TGTGCCAGCAGCCAAGATGTACGCAGGCATGGCGAGCAGTACTTC. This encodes CASSQDVRRHGEQYF.

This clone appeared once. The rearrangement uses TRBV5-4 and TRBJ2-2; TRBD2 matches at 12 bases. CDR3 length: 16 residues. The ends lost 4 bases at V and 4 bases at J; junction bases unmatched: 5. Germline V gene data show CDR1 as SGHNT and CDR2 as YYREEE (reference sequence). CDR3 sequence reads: CASSPGLAGTTGELFF. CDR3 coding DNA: TGTGCCAGCAGCCCAGGACTAGCGGGAACCACCGGGGAGCTGTTTTTT.

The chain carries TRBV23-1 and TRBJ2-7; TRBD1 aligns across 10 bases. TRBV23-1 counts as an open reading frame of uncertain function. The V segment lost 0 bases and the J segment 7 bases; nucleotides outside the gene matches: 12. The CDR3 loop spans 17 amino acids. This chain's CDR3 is CASSQSIVTGGAGEQYF. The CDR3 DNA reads TGCGCCAGCAGTCAATCGATCGTGACAGGGGGCGCGGGGGAGCAGTACTTC.

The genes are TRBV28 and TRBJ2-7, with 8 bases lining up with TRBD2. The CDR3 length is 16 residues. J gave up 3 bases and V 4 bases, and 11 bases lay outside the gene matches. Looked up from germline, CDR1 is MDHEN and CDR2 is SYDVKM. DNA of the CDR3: TGTGCCAGCAGTTCAATGATTGGCGGGAGGAGCTACGAGCAGTACTTC. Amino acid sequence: CASSSMIGGRSYEQYF.

The CDR3 reads CASSFGGDKNIQYF. The CDR3 DNA sequence: TGTGCCAGCAGCTTCGGGGGGGACAAAAACATTCAGTACTTC. The rearrangement joins TRBV11-3 to TRBJ2-4, with 8 bases identical to TRBD2. Trimming took 3 bases from V and 3 from J; bases not matched to a gene: 1. Germline assignment: CDR1 SGHNT and CDR2 YENEEA. The CDR3 loop spans 14 amino acids.

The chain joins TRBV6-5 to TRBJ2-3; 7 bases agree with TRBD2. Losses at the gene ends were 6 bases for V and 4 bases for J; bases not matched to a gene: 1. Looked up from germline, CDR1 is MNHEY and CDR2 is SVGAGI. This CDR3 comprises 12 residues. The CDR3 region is CASSGLADTQYF. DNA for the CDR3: TGTGCCAGCAGCGGACTAGCAGATACGCAGTATTTT.

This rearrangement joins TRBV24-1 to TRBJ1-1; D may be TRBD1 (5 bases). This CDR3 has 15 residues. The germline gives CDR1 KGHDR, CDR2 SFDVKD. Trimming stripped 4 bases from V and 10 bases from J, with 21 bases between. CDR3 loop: CATSDRYRDREVAFF. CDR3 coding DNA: TGTGCCACCAGTGACAGATACCGGGACCGGGAGGTAGCTTTCTTT.

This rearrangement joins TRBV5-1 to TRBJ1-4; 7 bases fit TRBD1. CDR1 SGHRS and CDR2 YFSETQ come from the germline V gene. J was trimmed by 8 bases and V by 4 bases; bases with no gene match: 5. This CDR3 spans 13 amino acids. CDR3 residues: CASSLVTGEKLFF. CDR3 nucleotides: TGCGCCAGCAGCCTGGTGACAGGGGAAAAACTGTTTTTT.

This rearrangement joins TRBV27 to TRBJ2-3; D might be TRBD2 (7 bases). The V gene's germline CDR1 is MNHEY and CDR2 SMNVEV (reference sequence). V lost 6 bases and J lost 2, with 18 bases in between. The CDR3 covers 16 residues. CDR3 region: CASSPGGRDYTDTQYF. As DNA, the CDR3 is TGTGCCAGCAGCCCCGGGGGCAGGGACTACACAGATACGCAGTATTTT.

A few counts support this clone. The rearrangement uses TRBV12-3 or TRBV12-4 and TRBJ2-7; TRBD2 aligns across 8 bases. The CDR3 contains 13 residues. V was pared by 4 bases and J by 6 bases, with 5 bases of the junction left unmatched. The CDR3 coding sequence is TGTGCCAGCAGTTCAGCGGGAGAGATCGAGCAGTACTTC. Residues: CASSSAGEIEQYF.

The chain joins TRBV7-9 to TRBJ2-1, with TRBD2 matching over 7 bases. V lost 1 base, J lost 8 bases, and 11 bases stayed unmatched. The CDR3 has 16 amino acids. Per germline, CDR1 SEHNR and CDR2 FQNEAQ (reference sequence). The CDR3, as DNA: TGTGCCAGCAGCTTAGTAGGTCTAGCGGTAAGCGATGAGCAGTTCTTC. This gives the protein CASSLVGLAVSDEQFF.

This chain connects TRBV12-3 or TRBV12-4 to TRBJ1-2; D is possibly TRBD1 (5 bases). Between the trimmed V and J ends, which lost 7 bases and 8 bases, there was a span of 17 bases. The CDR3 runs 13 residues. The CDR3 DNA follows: TGTGCCAGCAACCCGTCGGGGGTAGGGGGCTACACCTTC. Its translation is CASNPSGVGGYTF.

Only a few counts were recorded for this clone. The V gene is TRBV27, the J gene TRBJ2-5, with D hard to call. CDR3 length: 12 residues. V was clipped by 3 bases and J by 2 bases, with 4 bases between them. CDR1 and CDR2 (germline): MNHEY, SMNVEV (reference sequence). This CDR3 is CASSLRQETQYF. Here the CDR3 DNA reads TGTGCCAGCAGTTTGAGGCAAGAGACCCAGTACTTC.

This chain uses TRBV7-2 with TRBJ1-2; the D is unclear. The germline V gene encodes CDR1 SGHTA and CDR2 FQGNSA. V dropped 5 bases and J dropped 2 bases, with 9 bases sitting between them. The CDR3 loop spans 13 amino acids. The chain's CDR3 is CASSQDGNYGYTF. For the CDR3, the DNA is TGTGCCAGCAGCCAAGACGGGAACTATGGCTACACCTTC. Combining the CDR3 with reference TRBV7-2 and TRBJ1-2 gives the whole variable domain GAGVSQSPSNKVTEKGKDVELRCDPISGHTALYWYRQSLGQGLEFLIYFQGNSAPDKSGLPSDRFSAERTGGSVSTLTIQRTQQEDSAVYLCASSQDGNYGYTFGSGTRLTVV.

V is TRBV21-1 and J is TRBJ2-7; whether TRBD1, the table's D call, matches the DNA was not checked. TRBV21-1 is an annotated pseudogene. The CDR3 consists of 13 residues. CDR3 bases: TGTGCCAGCAGCCCAGGGACAGGGAACGAGCAGTACTTC. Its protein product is CASSPGTGNEQYF.